This TCR beta chain was found in a study of human thymus T cells. Thymic resections from corrective heart surgery supplied the tissue. Healthy Finnish infants having corrective surgery for congenital heart defects served as donors. Concerning this clone: Its specificity is unknown.

Sequenced by immunoSEQ multiplex PCR; TCRdb stores in-frame clones only, minus some. The sample contains some 80,000 clones, approximately 96% of which appear only once. The study, taken as a whole, reports: Repertoires sampled from thymus and blood appeared biased in V and J gene usage. A high degree of thymic repertoire overlap among unrelated individuals was reported in related research.

The sample taken for sequencing was thymus tissue. The receptor was derived from a boy under three years old with a congenital heart defect but otherwise immunologically healthy.

The DNA of the CDR3 is TGCGCCAGCAGCCCCCGATACTCTGGGGCCAACGTCCTGACTTTC. Residues: CASSPRYSGANVLTF. The rearrangement joins TRBV5-1 to TRBJ2-6; no clear D. Trimming cost V 4 bases and J 0 bases, with 8 bases left between them. Germline V gene lookup returns CDR1 SGHRS and CDR2 YFSETQ. The length of the CDR3 is 15 residues.